Below, 24 T cell receptor beta chains from the same sample are listed, as sequenced in a study of T cell changes during pregnancy in multiple sclerosis. Only in-frame clones appear in the TCRdb table, and some are missing; sequencing was by immunoSEQ multiplex PCR. The table includes 39,000 or so clones, 80% to 95% detected once. Sequenced here: CD8+ T cells from peripheral blood mononuclear cells, sampled after pregnancy. The receptors were gathered from a female donor with multiple sclerosis, enrolled in a pregnancy study.

The chain recombines TRBV7-9 with TRBJ2-7, with TRBD1 matching over 9 bases. The CDR3 contains 14 residues. The V gene end was trimmed by 4 bases and the J gene end by 5 bases; junction bases not matched to a gene: 6. In germline, CDR1 is SEHNR, CDR2 FQNEAQ (reference sequence). CDR3 region: CASSSGTGSHEQYF. The CDR3 nucleotides read TGTGCCAGCAGCTCCGGGACAGGGAGTCACGAGCAGTACTTC.

The genes are TRBV27 and TRBJ2-3; D not certain. V lost 3 bases, J lost 5 bases, and 3 bases lay in between. The CDR3 is 11 amino acids. The V gene's germline CDR1 is MNHEY and CDR2 SMNVEV (reference sequence). Here the CDR3 reads CASSLRDTQYF. The CDR3 nucleotides read TGTGCCAGCAGTTTGAGAGATACGCAGTATTTT.

The DNA for the CDR3 is TGTGCCAGCAGCTCCTGGACTAGCGGGAACGACAATGAGCAGTTCTTC. Translated: CASSSWTSGNDNEQFF. V gene TRBV7-2 combines with J gene TRBJ2-1, with 12 bases that match TRBD2. Germline values: CDR1 SGHTA, CDR2 FQGNSA. This CDR3 has 16 amino acids. The junction had 6 bases not matched to a gene; V was cut back by 4 bases and J by 5 bases.

The chain carries TRBV7-9 and TRBJ2-1; D is possibly TRBD2 (5 bases). Germline CDR1 and CDR2: SEHNR and FQNEAQ (reference sequence). V shed 4 bases and J shed 8 bases, with 15 bases lying between them. The CDR3 length is 14 residues. The CDR3 DNA follows: TGTGCCAGCAGCTATGGACGGGGAGTCGATGAGCAGTTCTTC. It encodes CASSYGRGVDEQFF.

The chain employs TRBV4-1 and TRBJ1-5; 9 positions agree with TRBD1. The trim removed 0 bases at V and 5 bases at J, leaving 5 bases unmatched. CDR1 is MGHRA and CDR2 is YSYEKL in the germline V gene. The CDR3 length is 16 residues. For the CDR3, the DNA is TGCGCCAGCAGCCAAGATGCGGGACAGGGTCATCAGCCCCAGCATTTT. Residues: CASSQDAGQGHQPQHF.

This chain uses TRBV4-1 with TRBJ1-4, with 7 bases matching TRBD1. The CDR3 extends over 14 amino acids. The germline V gene has CDR1 MGHRA and CDR2 YSYEKL. The trim removed 0 bases at V and 8 bases at J, leaving 3 bases unmatched. The CDR3 nucleotides read TGCGCCAGCAGCCAAGAAGGGGGCGACGAAAAACTGTTTTTT. Translation: CASSQEGGDEKLFF.

The CDR3 is CASSQEGQGVTEAFF. CDR3 nucleotides: TGCGCCAGCAGCCAAGAGGGACAAGGGGTCACTGAAGCTTTCTTT. The V call is TRBV4-1, the J call TRBJ1-1; TRBD1 might be the D (6 bases). Trimming took off 0 bases at V and 4 bases at J, with 12 bases between the two ends. This CDR3 spans 15 amino acids. Germline CDR1 and CDR2: MGHRA and YSYEKL.

This clone was seen once. The genes are TRBV27 and TRBJ2-3; 9 bases match TRBD1. The CDR3 spans 16 residues. V dropped 3 bases and J dropped 3; count of bases not matched to a gene: 7. Per germline, CDR1 MNHEY and CDR2 SMNVEV (reference sequence). CDR3 in amino acids: CASSFFRTGATDTQYF. In nucleotides, the CDR3 is TGTGCCAGCAGTTTTTTTAGGACAGGGGCGACAGATACGCAGTATTTT.

The chain links TRBV9 to TRBJ2-3, with D perhaps matching TRBD2 (5 bases). Between the trimmed V and J ends, which lost 6 bases and 2 bases, there was a span of 10 bases. This CDR3 spans 13 amino acids. Per germline, CDR1 SGDLS and CDR2 YYNGEE. The CDR3 DNA reads as TGTGCCAGCAACGGGGAGTTCACAGATACGCAGTATTTT. Protein: CASNGEFTDTQYF.

Only a few counts were recorded for this clone. The chain joins TRBV9 to TRBJ2-5, with 7 nucleotides matching TRBD1. V gave up 0 bases and J gave up 0 bases; unmatched junction bases: 2. Germline CDR1 SGDLS, CDR2 YYNGEE. The CDR3 contains 15 residues. The CDR3 reads CASSVGTGYQETQYF. The CDR3 bases are TGTGCCAGCAGCGTAGGGACAGGTTACCAAGAGACCCAGTACTTC. The whole variable domain, remainder taken from reference TRBV9 and TRBJ2-5, is DSGVTQTPKHLITATGQRVTLRCSPRSGDLSVYWYQQSLDQGLQFLIQYYNGEERAKGNILERFSAQQFPDLHSELNLSSLELGDSALYFCASSVGTGYQETQYFGPGTRLLVL.

In regard to this clone: This specimen includes other DNA sequences encoding the same CDR3. The chain carries TRBV9 and TRBJ2-7; TRBD2 might be the D (6 bases). CDR1 is SGDLS and CDR2 is YYNGEE in the germline V gene. CDR3 length equals 14 residues. V was cut by 0 bases and J by 2 bases, with 9 bases left in between. CDR3 sequence: CASSVGDSPYEQYF. In nucleotides, the CDR3 is TGTGCCAGCAGCGTAGGGGACTCACCCTACGAGCAGTACTTC.

This chain links TRBV9 with TRBJ1-2, with a possible D match to TRBD1 (6 bases). Germline CDR1 reads SGDLS; CDR2 reads YYNGEE. The CDR3 is 16 amino acids. V was shortened by 3 bases and J by 4 bases, with 19 bases between the two germline ends. Here the CDR3 DNA reads TGTGCCAGCAGCGCCTCTCCCGACAGGAGCGGCTATGGCTACACCTTC. It codes for CASSASPDRSGYGYTF.

The chain links TRBV4-2 to TRBJ1-2; 7 bases map to TRBD1. The germline gives CDR1 LGHNA, CDR2 YNFKEQ. This CDR3 region has 15 residues. The V and J ends lost 0 bases and 4 bases, in that order; junction bases with no gene match: 5. The CDR3 region is CASSQEAGGGYGYTF. The DNA for the CDR3 is TGTGCCAGCAGCCAAGAGGCAGGGGGTGGCTATGGCTACACCTTC.

This chain links TRBV14 with TRBJ2-5, with unresolved D. Trimming stripped 1 base from V and 0 bases from J, with 15 bases between. The germline gives CDR1 SGHDN, CDR2 FVKESK. The CDR3 sequence is 17 residues long. CDR3: CASSQVGGRLYQETQYF. DNA of the CDR3: TGTGCCAGCAGCCAAGTGGGTGGCAGACTGTACCAAGAGACCCAGTACTTC.

The chain joins TRBV9 to TRBJ1-2, with 7 bases that match TRBD1. Germline V CDR1 and CDR2: SGDLS, YYNGEE. Trimming removed 0 bases from V and 4 bases from J; junction bases left unmatched: 15. The CDR3 length is 18 residues. The CDR3 nucleotides read TGTGCCAGCAGCGTAGCCCGGGACAGACCTTCCTGGTCCTATGGCTACACCTTC. This translates into CASSVARDRPSWSYGYTF.

The CDR3 nucleotides read TGTGCCAGCAGTGAGGACAGGGGCAAGTACAATGAGCAGTTCTTC. It specifies CASSEDRGKYNEQFF. The rearrangement joins TRBV28 to TRBJ2-1, with 9 bases identical to TRBD1. Trimming took 5 bases from V and 4 from J; bases not matched to a gene: 6. CDR3 size: 15 residues. CDR1 is MDHEN, CDR2 SYDVKM, per germline.

The chain links TRBV2 to TRBJ2-7; 12 bases are shared with TRBD2. Germline trimming cut 5 bases from V and 2 bases from J; bases unmatched to any gene: 7. The CDR3 is 16 amino acids. Germline V gives CDR1 SNHLY, CDR2 FYNNEI. For the CDR3, the DNA is TGTGCCAGCAGTCCGACTAGCGGGAGTACCCCCTACGAGCAGTACTTC. Its translation: CASSPTSGSTPYEQYF.

The chain joins TRBV9 to TRBJ2-3; D is undetermined. Trimming pared 4 bases from V and 6 bases from J, leaving 12 bases between. This CDR3 contains 13 residues. The V gene's germline CDR1 is SGDLS and CDR2 YYNGEE. In nucleotides, the CDR3 is TGTGCCAGCAGCCGTGAGCAGAGGGATACGCAGTATTTT. Translating it yields CASSREQRDTQYF.

This clone showed up just once. The rearrangement uses TRBV11-2 and TRBJ2-7; TRBD2 agrees at 10 bases. The CDR3 contains 18 residues. Germline assignment: CDR1 SGHAT and CDR2 FQNNGV. Germline trimming cut 0 bases from V and 0 bases from J; bases unmatched to any gene: 8. CDR3 sequence: CASSLDLTSGVLSYEQYF. Written as DNA, the CDR3 is TGTGCCAGCAGCTTAGATCTTACTAGCGGGGTGCTCTCCTACGAGCAGTACTTC.

The V call is TRBV19, the J call TRBJ2-7; D is unclear. Germline CDR1 and CDR2: LNHDA and SQIVND (reference sequence). V lost 5 bases to trimming and J lost 2 bases, with 10 bases between them. The CDR3 is made up of 13 amino acids. CDR3: CASSPPGAYEQYF. The CDR3 nucleotides are TGTGCCAGTAGTCCCCCCGGAGCCTACGAGCAGTACTTC. The full variable domain, its missing parts supplied by reference TRBV19 and TRBJ2-7, is DGGITQSPKYLFRKEGQNVTLSCEQNLNHDAMYWYRQDPGQGLRLIYYSQIVNDFQKGDIAEGYSVSREKKESFPLTVTSAQKNPTAFYLCASSPPGAYEQYFGPGTRLTVT.

The rearrangement joins TRBV9 to TRBJ2-7; unclear D gene. Germline values: CDR1 SGDLS, CDR2 YYNGEE. There are 13 residues in the CDR3. V shed 2 bases and J shed 0 bases, with 6 bases lying between them. CDR3 amino acids: CASSVASSYEQYF. The CDR3 region has the DNA TGTGCCAGCAGCGTTGCCAGCTCCTACGAGCAGTACTTC.

The chain has TRBV6-6 and TRBJ2-7, with D tentatively TRBD1 (6 bases). CDR1 is MNHNY and CDR2 is SVGAGI in the germline V gene (reference sequence). CDR3 length equals 14 residues. Between the trimmed V and J ends, which lost 6 bases and 2 bases, there was a span of 14 bases. The CDR3 spells CASRLQGPAYEQYF. The DNA for the CDR3 is TGTGCCAGCAGACTACAGGGCCCTGCCTACGAGCAGTACTTC.

This sequence joins TRBV30 and TRBJ1-3, with D possibly being TRBD1 (6 bases). The ends were cut back, 0 bases at V and 11 bases at J, with 14 bases in the middle. The germline V gene encodes CDR1 GTSNPN and CDR2 SVGIG (reference sequence). This CDR3 comprises 13 residues. As DNA, the CDR3 is TGTGCCTGGAGTGTAGGCCAGGGGAAAGCCATATATTTT. Protein sequence: CAWSVGQGKAIYF.

The J gene is TRBJ2-1, the V gene TRBV18, with TRBD2 matching over 16 bases. V shed 0 bases, J shed 1 base, and the junction held 6 bases outside the gene matches. Germline values: CDR1 KGHSH, CDR2 LQKENI. This CDR3 is built from 20 residues. The CDR3 sequence is CASSPPPGLAGGASYNEQFF. DNA for the CDR3: TGTGCCAGCTCACCACCGCCGGGACTAGCGGGAGGGGCGTCCTACAATGAGCAGTTCTTC.